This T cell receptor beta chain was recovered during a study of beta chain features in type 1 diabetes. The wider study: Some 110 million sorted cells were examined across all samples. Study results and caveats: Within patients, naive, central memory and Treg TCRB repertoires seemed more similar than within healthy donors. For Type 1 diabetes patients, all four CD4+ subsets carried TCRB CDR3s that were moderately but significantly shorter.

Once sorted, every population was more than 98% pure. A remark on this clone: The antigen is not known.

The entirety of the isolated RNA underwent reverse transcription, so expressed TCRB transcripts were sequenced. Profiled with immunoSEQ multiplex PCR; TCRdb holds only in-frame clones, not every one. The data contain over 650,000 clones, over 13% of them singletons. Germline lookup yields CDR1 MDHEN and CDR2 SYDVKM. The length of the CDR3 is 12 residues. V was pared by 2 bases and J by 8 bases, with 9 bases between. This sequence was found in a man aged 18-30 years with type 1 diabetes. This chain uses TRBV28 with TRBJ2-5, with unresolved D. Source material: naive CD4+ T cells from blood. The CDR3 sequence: CASSLTGGTQYF. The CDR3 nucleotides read TGTGCCAGCAGTTTAACGGGTGGAACCCAGTACTTC.